A selection of T cell receptor beta chains follows, all from one sample in a study of T cell responses to AZD1222 COVID-19 vaccine. The repertoire was sequenced with immunoSEQ multiplex PCR; TCRdb's copy has only in-frame clones and lacks some. The table records 150,000 to 200,000 clones, 90% of them present only once. Source: peripheral blood, taken on day 0 of AZD1222 vaccination. These receptors originate from an adult in good health. Both conserved end residues are trimmed from each CDR3. The order of the fields is V gene, D gene, J gene, CDR3 protein. The D gene is left open where the match is weak.

v_call: TRBV24-1; d_call: .; j_call: TRBJ2-3; cdr3_aa: ATSDRGFTDTQY
v_call: TRBV20-1; d_call: .; j_call: TRBJ2-7; cdr3_aa: SASWVGGYEQY
v_call: TRBV2; d_call: TRBD1; j_call: TRBJ1-3; cdr3_aa: ASQDRGENTIY
v_call: TRBV28; d_call: .; j_call: TRBJ1-1; cdr3_aa: ASHGNTEAF
v_call: TRBV18; d_call: .; j_call: TRBJ1-1; cdr3_aa: ASSNGWRTEAF
v_call: TRBV21-1; d_call: .; j_call: TRBJ1-5; cdr3_aa: ASSNLQPQH
v_call: TRBV20-1; d_call: .; j_call: TRBJ1-4; cdr3_aa: AAQTNEKLF
v_call: TRBV4-1; d_call: .; j_call: TRBJ2-1; cdr3_aa: ASSQDSPLGLSSYNEQF
v_call: TRBV5-1; d_call: TRBD1; j_call: TRBJ2-1; cdr3_aa: ASSDDRAPWEQF
v_call: TRBV5-1; d_call: TRBD2; j_call: TRBJ2-3; cdr3_aa: ASSSISAGGQDTQY
v_call: TRBV6-5; d_call: .; j_call: TRBJ2-7; cdr3_aa: ASSRNYEQY
v_call: TRBV14; d_call: .; j_call: TRBJ1-1; cdr3_aa: ASSQVLYEAF
v_call: TRBV28; d_call: .; j_call: TRBJ1-4; cdr3_aa: ASSFPGAVRSYEKLF
v_call: TRBV19; d_call: .; j_call: TRBJ1-5; cdr3_aa: ASSIAFNQPQH
v_call: TRBV6-6; d_call: .; j_call: TRBJ2-1; cdr3_aa: ASSYGDEQF
v_call: TRBV9; d_call: .; j_call: TRBJ1-1; cdr3_aa: ASSQSTGAMNTEAF
v_call: TRBV19; d_call: .; j_call: TRBJ1-6; cdr3_aa: ASRTVLNSPLH
v_call: TRBV19; d_call: TRBD1; j_call: TRBJ1-2; cdr3_aa: ASRQGNYGYT
v_call: TRBV7-8; d_call: TRBD2; j_call: TRBJ2-7; cdr3_aa: ASSLGTRSIPRYEQY
v_call: TRBV4-2; d_call: .; j_call: TRBJ1-2; cdr3_aa: ASSQVMRAQTTRGYT
v_call: TRBV28; d_call: .; j_call: TRBJ1-5; cdr3_aa: ASNPHRTAYSNQPQH
v_call: TRBV5-1; d_call: TRBD1; j_call: TRBJ1-2; cdr3_aa: ASSSRTGTLNYGYT
v_call: TRBV7-8; d_call: .; j_call: TRBJ2-7; cdr3_aa: ASSTSGAWEQY
v_call: TRBV4-3; d_call: .; j_call: TRBJ1-3; cdr3_aa: ASTVQVSSGNTIY
v_call: TRBV4-2; d_call: TRBD1; j_call: TRBJ1-5; cdr3_aa: ASSPTGGDGQPQH
v_call: TRBV28; d_call: TRBD1; j_call: TRBJ1-5; cdr3_aa: ASRAGGGFNQPQH
v_call: TRBV20-1; d_call: .; j_call: TRBJ1-2; cdr3_aa: SASQVNYGYT
v_call: TRBV11-1; d_call: TRBD1; j_call: TRBJ1-2; cdr3_aa: ASSSSTGGDYGYT
v_call: TRBV30; d_call: TRBD1; j_call: TRBJ1-4; cdr3_aa: AWSGQGRFSEKLF
v_call: TRBV10-3; d_call: TRBD1; j_call: TRBJ1-5; cdr3_aa: AIRGQGEGQPQH
v_call: TRBV3-1/TRBV3-2; d_call: .; j_call: TRBJ1-4; cdr3_aa: ASSQPRGATNEKLF
v_call: TRBV24-1; d_call: TRBD1; j_call: TRBJ1-5; cdr3_aa: ATSKGEQGALSNQPQH
v_call: TRBV6-5; d_call: TRBD1; j_call: TRBJ1-2; cdr3_aa: ASSYNRGINGYT
v_call: TRBV7-9; d_call: TRBD2; j_call: TRBJ2-5; cdr3_aa: AISRASGGAGETQY
v_call: TRBV2; d_call: TRBD2; j_call: TRBJ2-1; cdr3_aa: ASSEAGGHNEQF
v_call: TRBV5-6; d_call: .; j_call: TRBJ1-2; cdr3_aa: ASSLGAVNRAYGYT
v_call: TRBV9; d_call: .; j_call: TRBJ1-2; cdr3_aa: ASSDSGSPDYGYT
v_call: TRBV7-9; d_call: TRBD1; j_call: TRBJ1-5; cdr3_aa: ASSPTGIQPQH
v_call: TRBV7-2; d_call: .; j_call: TRBJ2-3; cdr3_aa: ASSQRRGASTDTQY
v_call: TRBV5-1; d_call: TRBD1; j_call: TRBJ2-7; cdr3_aa: ASSLEGGRGLLEQY
v_call: TRBV7-2; d_call: .; j_call: TRBJ2-5; cdr3_aa: ASSDGDTETQY
v_call: TRBV19; d_call: .; j_call: TRBJ1-3; cdr3_aa: ASTSSWGGRGTIY
v_call: TRBV18; d_call: .; j_call: TRBJ1-6; cdr3_aa: ASSPNSYNSPLH
v_call: TRBV5-1; d_call: TRBD2; j_call: TRBJ2-3; cdr3_aa: ASSSGAGGPDTQY
v_call: TRBV2; d_call: .; j_call: TRBJ2-1; cdr3_aa: ASISDSYNEQF